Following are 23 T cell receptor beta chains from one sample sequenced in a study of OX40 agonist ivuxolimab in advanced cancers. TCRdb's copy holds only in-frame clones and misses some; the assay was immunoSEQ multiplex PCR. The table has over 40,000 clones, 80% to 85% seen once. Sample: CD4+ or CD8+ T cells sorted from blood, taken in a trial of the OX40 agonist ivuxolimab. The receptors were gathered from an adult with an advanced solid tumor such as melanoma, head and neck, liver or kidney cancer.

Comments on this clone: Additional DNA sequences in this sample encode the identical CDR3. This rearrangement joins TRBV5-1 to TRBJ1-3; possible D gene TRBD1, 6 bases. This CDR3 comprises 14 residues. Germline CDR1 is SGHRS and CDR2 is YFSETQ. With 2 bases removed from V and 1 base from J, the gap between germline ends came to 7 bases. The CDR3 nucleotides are TGCGCCAGCAGCTTAGGACAGTCTGGAAACACCATATATTTT. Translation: CASSLGQSGNTIYF.

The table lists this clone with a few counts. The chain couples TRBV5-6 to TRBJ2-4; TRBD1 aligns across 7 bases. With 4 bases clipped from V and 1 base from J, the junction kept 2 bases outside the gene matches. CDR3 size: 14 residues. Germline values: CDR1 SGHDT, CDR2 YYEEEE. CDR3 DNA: TGTGCCAGCAGCCTGACAGGGGCCAAAAACATTCAGTACTTC. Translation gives CASSLTGAKNIQYF.

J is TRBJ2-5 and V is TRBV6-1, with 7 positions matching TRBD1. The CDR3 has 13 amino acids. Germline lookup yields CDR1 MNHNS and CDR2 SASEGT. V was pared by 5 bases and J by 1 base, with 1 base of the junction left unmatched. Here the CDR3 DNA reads TGTGCCAGCAGTAGGGGGCGCCAAGAGACCCAGTACTTC. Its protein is CASSRGRQETQYF.

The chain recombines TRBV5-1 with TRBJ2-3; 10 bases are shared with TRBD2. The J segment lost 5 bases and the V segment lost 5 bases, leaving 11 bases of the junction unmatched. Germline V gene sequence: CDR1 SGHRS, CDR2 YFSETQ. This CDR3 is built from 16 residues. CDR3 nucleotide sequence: TGCGCCAGCAGGGCGCCTAGCGGGAGTAAGCAAGATACGCAGTATTTT. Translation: CASRAPSGSKQDTQYF.

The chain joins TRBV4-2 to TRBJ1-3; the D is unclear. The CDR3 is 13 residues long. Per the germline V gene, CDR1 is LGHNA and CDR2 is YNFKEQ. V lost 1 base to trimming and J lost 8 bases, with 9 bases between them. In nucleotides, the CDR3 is TGTGCCAGCAGCCAAGCCGGGGAGGACACCATATATTTT. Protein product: CASSQAGEDTIYF.

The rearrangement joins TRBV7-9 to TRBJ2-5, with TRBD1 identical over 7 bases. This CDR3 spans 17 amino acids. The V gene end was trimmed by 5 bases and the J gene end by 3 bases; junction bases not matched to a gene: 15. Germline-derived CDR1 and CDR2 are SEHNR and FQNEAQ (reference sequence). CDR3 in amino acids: CASSPRRQGDTEETQYF. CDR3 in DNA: TGTGCCAGCAGCCCCAGACGGCAGGGGGATACTGAAGAGACCCAGTACTTC.

The CDR3 sequence is CASKIPGGSYEQYF. The CDR3, as DNA: TGTGCCAGTAAAATCCCGGGAGGCTCCTACGAGCAGTACTTC. The chain uses TRBV28 and TRBJ2-7; TRBD2 matches 7 bases. Looked up from germline, CDR1 is MDHEN and CDR2 is SYDVKM. V gave up 9 bases and J gave up 0 bases; unmatched junction bases: 8. There are 14 residues in the CDR3.

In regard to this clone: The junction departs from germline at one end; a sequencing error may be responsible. The CDR3 region is CASTQIGGSSNEQFF. CDR3 nucleotides: TGTGCCAGCACCCAAATTGGGGGGTCCTCCAATGAGCAGTTCTTC. This chain joins TRBV11-3 and TRBJ2-1, with a tentative D call TRBD2 (6 bases). Looked up from germline, CDR1 is SGHNT and CDR2 is YENEEA. The length of the CDR3 is 15 residues.

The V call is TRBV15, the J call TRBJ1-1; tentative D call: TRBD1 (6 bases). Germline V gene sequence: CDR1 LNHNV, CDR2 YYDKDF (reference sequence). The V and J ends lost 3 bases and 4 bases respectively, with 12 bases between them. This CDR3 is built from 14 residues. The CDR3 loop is CATSSSGGPTEAFF. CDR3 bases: TGTGCCACCAGCAGCTCCGGGGGGCCCACTGAAGCTTTCTTT.

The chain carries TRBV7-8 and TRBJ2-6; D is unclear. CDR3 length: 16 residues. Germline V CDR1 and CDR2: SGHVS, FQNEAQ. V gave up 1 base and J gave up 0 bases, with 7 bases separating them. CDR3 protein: CASSLVTVSGANVLTF. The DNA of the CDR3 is TGTGCCAGCAGCTTAGTCACGGTCTCTGGGGCCAACGTCCTGACTTTC.

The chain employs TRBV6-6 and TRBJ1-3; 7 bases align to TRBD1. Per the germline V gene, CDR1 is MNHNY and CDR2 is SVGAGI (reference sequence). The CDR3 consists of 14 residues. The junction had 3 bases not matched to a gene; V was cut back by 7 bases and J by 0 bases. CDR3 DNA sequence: TGTGCCAGCACCCGACAGGGCTCTGGAAACACCATATATTTT. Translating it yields CASTRQGSGNTIYF.

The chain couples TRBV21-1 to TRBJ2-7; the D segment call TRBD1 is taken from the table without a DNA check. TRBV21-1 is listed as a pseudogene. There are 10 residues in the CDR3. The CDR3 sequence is CASRYNEQYF. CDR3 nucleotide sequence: TGTGCCAGCAGGTACAACGAGCAGTACTTC.

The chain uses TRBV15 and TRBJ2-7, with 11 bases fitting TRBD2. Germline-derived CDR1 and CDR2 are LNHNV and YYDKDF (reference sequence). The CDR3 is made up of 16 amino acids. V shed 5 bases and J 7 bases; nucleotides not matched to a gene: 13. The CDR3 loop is CATSPRSGRAAREQYF. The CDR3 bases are TGTGCCACCAGCCCCCGTAGCGGGAGGGCCGCGCGGGAGCAGTACTTC.

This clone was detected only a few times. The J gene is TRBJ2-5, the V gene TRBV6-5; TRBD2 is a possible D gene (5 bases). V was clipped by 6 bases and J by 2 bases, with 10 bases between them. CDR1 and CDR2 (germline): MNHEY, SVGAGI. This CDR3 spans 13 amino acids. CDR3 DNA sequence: TGTGCCAGCAGACTTCCGGGGCAAGAGACCCAGTACTTC. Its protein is CASRLPGQETQYF.

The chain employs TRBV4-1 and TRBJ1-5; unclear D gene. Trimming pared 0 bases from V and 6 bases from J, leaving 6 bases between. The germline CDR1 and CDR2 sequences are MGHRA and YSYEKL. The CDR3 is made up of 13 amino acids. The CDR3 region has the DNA TGCGCCAGCAGCCAAGATAATGTTCAGCCCCAGCATTTT. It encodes CASSQDNVQPQHF.

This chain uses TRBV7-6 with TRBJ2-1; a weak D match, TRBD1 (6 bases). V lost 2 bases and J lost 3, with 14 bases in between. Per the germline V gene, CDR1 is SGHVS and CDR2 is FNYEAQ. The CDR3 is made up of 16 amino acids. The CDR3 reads CASSLRGGRFYNEQFF. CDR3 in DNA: TGTGCCAGCAGCTTAAGAGGGGGTAGATTCTACAATGAGCAGTTCTTC.

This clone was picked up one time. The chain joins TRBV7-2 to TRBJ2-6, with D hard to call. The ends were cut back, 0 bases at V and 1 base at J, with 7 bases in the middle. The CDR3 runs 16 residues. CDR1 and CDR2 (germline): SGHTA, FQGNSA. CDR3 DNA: TGTGCCAGCAGCTTAGCGCCCAGTTCTGGGGCCAACGTCCTGACTTTC. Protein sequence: CASSLAPSSGANVLTF.

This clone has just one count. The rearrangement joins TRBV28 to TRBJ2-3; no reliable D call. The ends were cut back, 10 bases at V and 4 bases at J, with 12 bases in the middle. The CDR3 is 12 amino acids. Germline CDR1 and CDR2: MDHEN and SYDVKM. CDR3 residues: CAIGPTPDTQYF. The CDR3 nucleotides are TGTGCCATCGGACCAACCCCAGATACGCAGTATTTT.

CDR3 coding DNA: TGTGCCAGCAGCTTTCGGGCTAGCGGGCCAAAACTCTCCTACGAGCAGTACTTC. Translated, it gives CASSFRASGPKLSYEQYF. This chain links TRBV5-6 with TRBJ2-7; 8 bases line up with TRBD2. V lost 2 bases, J lost 0 bases, and 13 bases stayed unmatched. This CDR3 has 18 amino acids. The germline V gene encodes CDR1 SGHDT and CDR2 YYEEEE.

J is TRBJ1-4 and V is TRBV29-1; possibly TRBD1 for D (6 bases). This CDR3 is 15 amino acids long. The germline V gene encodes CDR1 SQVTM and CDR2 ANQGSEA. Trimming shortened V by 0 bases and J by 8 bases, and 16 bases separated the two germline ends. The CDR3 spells CSVEDLGAVGEKLFF. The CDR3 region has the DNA TGCAGCGTTGAAGATTTGGGGGCTGTGGGAGAAAAACTGTTTTTT.

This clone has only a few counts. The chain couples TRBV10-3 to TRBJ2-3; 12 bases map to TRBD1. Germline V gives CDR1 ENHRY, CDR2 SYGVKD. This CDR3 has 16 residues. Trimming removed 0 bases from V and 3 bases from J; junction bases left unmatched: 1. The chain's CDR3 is CAISESGQGATDTQYF. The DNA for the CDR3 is TGTGCCATCAGTGAGTCGGGACAGGGGGCAACAGATACGCAGTATTTT.

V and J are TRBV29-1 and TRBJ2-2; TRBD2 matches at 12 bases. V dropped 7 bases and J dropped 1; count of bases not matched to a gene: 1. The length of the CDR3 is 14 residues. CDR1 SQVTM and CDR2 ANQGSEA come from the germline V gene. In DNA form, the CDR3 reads TGCAGCGCTAGCGGGAGGGAGAACACCGGGGAGCTGTTTTTT. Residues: CSASGRENTGELFF.

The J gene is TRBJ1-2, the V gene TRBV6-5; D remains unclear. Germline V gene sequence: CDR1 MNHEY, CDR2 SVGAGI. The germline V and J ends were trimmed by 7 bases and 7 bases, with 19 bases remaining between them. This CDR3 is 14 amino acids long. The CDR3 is CASTPGWQMRGYTF. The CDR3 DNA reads TGTGCCAGCACCCCTGGATGGCAGATGCGTGGCTACACCTTC.